These 31 T cell receptor beta chains originate from one sample sequenced in a study of PD-L1 blockade in urothelial cancer. Sequencing used immunoSEQ multiplex PCR; TCRdb keeps in-frame clones, though not all of them. The sample carries approximately 51,000 clones, around 85% recorded once. Sequenced here: PBMCs, sampled around atezolizumab (anti-PD-L1) treatment. The receptors were gathered from a man in his 60s with urothelial cancer.

This rearrangement joins TRBV5-4 to TRBJ1-2, with a weak D call TRBD1 (6 bases). This CDR3 contains 14 residues. The ends were cut back, 1 base at V and 5 bases at J, with 12 bases in the middle. From germline, CDR1 is SGHNT and CDR2 YYREEE (reference sequence). Here the CDR3 DNA reads TGTGCCAGCAGCTTGTCAGGCAGGGGTTATGGCTACACCTTC. Translating it yields CASSLSGRGYGYTF.

A few counts support this clone. This rearrangement joins TRBV30 to TRBJ1-1; D is ambiguous. Looked up from germline, CDR1 is GTSNPN and CDR2 is SVGIG (reference sequence). There are 13 residues in the CDR3. V lost 0 bases and J 2 bases, leaving 7 bases between the germline ends. CDR3 bases: TGTGCCTGGAGTGTGAGTGAAAACACTGAAGCTTTCTTT. Its translation is CAWSVSENTEAFF. Combining the CDR3 with reference TRBV30 and TRBJ1-1 gives the whole variable domain SQTIHQWPATLVQPVGSPLSLECTVEGTSNPNLYWYRQAAGRGLQLLFYSVGIGQISSEVPQNLSASRPQDRQFILSSKKLLLSDSGFYLCAWSVSENTEAFFGQGTRLTVV.

The chain links TRBV30 to TRBJ1-2; D gene uncertain. V gave up 4 bases and J gave up 8 bases, with 20 bases separating them. The CDR3 totals 14 residues. In germline, CDR1 is GTSNPN, CDR2 SVGIG (reference sequence). The CDR3 DNA is TGTGCCTGGACCGCGACCTACCCCGGAGGCGGCTACACCTTC. Amino acids: CAWTATYPGGGYTF.

J is TRBJ1-5 and V is TRBV4-3; D is undetermined. The CDR3 is 15 residues long. V lost 0 bases and J lost 3, with 9 bases in between. CDR1 and CDR2 from the germline V gene are LGHNA and YSLEER. CDR3 residues: CASSQDMSHNQPQHF. The DNA for the CDR3 is TGCGCCAGCAGCCAAGATATGAGCCACAATCAGCCCCAGCATTTT.

The chain has TRBV14 and TRBJ2-3; the D gene is possibly TRBD2 (6 bases). Trimming stripped 4 bases from V and 6 bases from J, with 20 bases between. The germline CDR1 and CDR2 sequences are SGHDN and FVKESK. This CDR3 contains 16 residues. CDR3 sequence: CASSRRLGGVSDTQYF. The CDR3 DNA is TGTGCCAGCAGCCGAAGATTGGGGGGTGTGTCCGATACGCAGTATTTT. The variable domain in full, completed from reference TRBV14 and TRBJ2-3, reads EAGVTQFPSHSVIEKGQTVTLRCDPISGHDNLYWYRRVMGKEIKFLLHFVKESKQDESGMPNNRFLAERTGGTYSTLKVQPAELEDSGVYFCASSRRLGGVSDTQYFGPGTRLTVL.

The chain links TRBV30 to TRBJ1-3; D is unclear. Germline CDR1 and CDR2: GTSNPN and SVGIG (reference sequence). This CDR3 has 14 residues. The V end lost 2 bases, the J end lost 0 bases, and 8 bases lay between the germline ends. DNA of the CDR3: TGTGCCTGGAGTTACGGTCTCTCTGGAAACACCATATATTTT. Protein product: CAWSYGLSGNTIYF.

A word on this clone: Germline is not matched at one junction end, which may reflect a read error. The chain joins TRBV15 to TRBJ2-7, with 7 bases fitting TRBD1. CDR1 and CDR2 (germline): LNHNV, YYDKDF (reference sequence). The CDR3 spans 13 residues. The CDR3 DNA follows: TGTGCCACCAGCGGAGACAGGGTCCACGAGCAGTACTTC. Amino acids: CATSGDRVHEQYF. The full variable domain, completed using reference TRBV15 and TRBJ2-7, is DAMVIQNPRYQVTQFGKPVTLSCSQTLNHNVMYWYQQKSSQAPKLLFHYYDKDFNNEADTPDNFQSRRPNTSFCFLDIRSPGLGDTAMYLCATSGDRVHEQYFGPGTRLTVT.

The V and J genes are TRBV2 and TRBJ2-5; D gene unclear. The CDR3 has 12 residues. Between the trimmed V and J ends, which lost 0 bases and 4 bases, there was a span of 3 bases. The germline gives CDR1 SNHLY, CDR2 FYNNEI. CDR3 in DNA: TGTGCCAGCAGTGAAGCGGCAGAGACCCAGTACTTC. Its translation is CASSEAAETQYF.

This sequence joins TRBV5-5 and TRBJ2-5; D might be TRBD1 (6 bases). The germline V and J ends were trimmed by 4 bases and 0 bases, with 16 bases remaining between them. Germline V gene data show CDR1 as SGHKS and CDR2 as YYEKEE (reference sequence). The CDR3 consists of 16 residues. In nucleotides, the CDR3 is TGTGCCAGCAGCCATTTTCCCCAGGGGTACCAAGAGACCCAGTACTTC. Its protein is CASSHFPQGYQETQYF.

This rearrangement joins TRBV5-4 to TRBJ2-1; D is undetermined. Germline V gene lookup returns CDR1 SGHNT and CDR2 YYREEE (reference sequence). CDR3 length: 15 residues. V dropped 2 bases and J dropped 6 bases, with 15 bases sitting between them. The CDR3 region has the DNA TGTGCCAGCAGCTTTGGCAAACCCCTCGCCAATGAGCAGTTCTTC. Translating gives CASSFGKPLANEQFF.

The chain couples TRBV11-1 to TRBJ2-1; 12 bases map to TRBD2. V lost 5 bases to trimming and J lost 4 bases; unmatched junction nucleotides: 3. CDR1 is SGHAT, CDR2 FQDESV, per germline (reference sequence). The CDR3 covers 15 residues. CDR3 sequence (DNA): TGTGCCAGCAGCCGACTAGCGGGAGTGTACAATGAGCAGTTCTTC. Its protein is CASSRLAGVYNEQFF.

This clone came up once. The chain is built from TRBV12-5 and TRBJ1-1; 7 bases are a match to TRBD1. The J segment lost 0 bases and the V segment lost 9 bases, leaving 10 bases of the junction unmatched. This CDR3 contains 15 residues. Germline V lookup: CDR1 LGHNT, CDR2 FRNRAP. CDR3 loop: CARRGPVPMNTEAFF. CDR3 nucleotide sequence: TGTGCTAGGAGGGGGCCGGTCCCTATGAACACTGAAGCTTTCTTT.

This clone was counted a few times. The V gene is TRBV5-1, the J gene TRBJ1-2, with 7 bases matching TRBD1. This CDR3 contains 16 residues. V lost 4 bases and J lost 4; bases outside the gene matches: 13. In germline, CDR1 is SGHRS, CDR2 YFSETQ. The CDR3 protein is CASSTSTRQGAYGYTF. In nucleotides, the CDR3 is TGCGCCAGCAGCACATCAACCCGACAGGGTGCCTATGGCTACACCTTC.

The chain employs TRBV4-3 and TRBJ2-6; 7 positions agree with TRBD2. The CDR3 length is 17 residues. V trimming: 0 bases; J trimming: 1 base; junction bases outside the gene matches: 3. Germline CDR1 reads LGHNA; CDR2 reads YSLEER. CDR3 protein: CASSQEWGGSGANVLTF. In DNA, the CDR3 is TGCGCCAGCAGCCAAGAATGGGGGGGTTCTGGGGCCAACGTCCTGACTTTC.

This chain joins TRBV4-2 and TRBJ2-3; 8 bases agree with TRBD1. The CDR3 has 18 amino acids. J lost 0 bases, V lost 1 base, and 9 bases had no gene match. Germline V gene lookup returns CDR1 LGHNA and CDR2 YNFKEQ. CDR3 in amino acids: CASSQGRGGTGSTDTQYF. CDR3 coding DNA: TGTGCCAGCAGCCAAGGTCGAGGGGGGACAGGTAGCACAGATACGCAGTATTTT.

The genes are TRBV7-2 and TRBJ1-2; TRBD1 matches 7 bases. V lost 1 base to trimming and J lost 6 bases; unmatched junction nucleotides: 8. Looked up from germline, CDR1 is SGHTA and CDR2 is FQGNSA. The CDR3 is made up of 15 amino acids. As DNA, the CDR3 is TGTGCCAGCAGCTTAGTACGGGGACAGACAAATGGCTACACCTTC. This encodes CASSLVRGQTNGYTF.

The chain combines TRBV28 with TRBJ2-1, with TRBD2 matching over 11 bases. Germline CDR1 and CDR2: MDHEN and SYDVKM. The CDR3 is 17 residues long. The V segment lost 4 bases and the J segment 1 base; nucleotides outside the gene matches: 6. The CDR3 bases are TGTGCCAGCAGTTATAGCGGGGGGGCCCTATCCTACAATGAGCAGTTCTTC. Translating it yields CASSYSGGALSYNEQFF.

This chain links TRBV11-3 with TRBJ2-3, with D uncertain. This CDR3 region has 14 residues. From germline, CDR1 is SGHNT and CDR2 YENEEA. V dropped 0 bases and J dropped 6 bases, with 10 bases sitting between them. The CDR3 DNA is TGTGCCAGCAGCTTAGATGGTAGCTCGGATACGCAGTATTTT. It codes for CASSLDGSSDTQYF. The full variable domain, in which reference TRBV11-3 and TRBJ2-3 provide the parts outside the CDR3, is EAGVVQSPRYKIIEKKQPVAFWCNPISGHNTLYWYLQNLGQGPELLIRYENEEAVDDSQLPKDRFSAERLKGVDSTLKIQPAELGDSAVYLCASSLDGSSDTQYFGPGTRLTVL.

The chain employs TRBV2 and TRBJ2-1, with TRBD1 matching over 7 bases. Germline V gene data show CDR1 as SNHLY and CDR2 as FYNNEI. J gave up 5 bases and V 7 bases, and 8 bases lay outside the gene matches. This CDR3 has 14 residues. Here the CDR3 reads CASTLEGAHNEQFF. CDR3 nucleotide sequence: TGTGCCAGCACCCTTGAGGGGGCACACAATGAGCAGTTCTTC.

This clone has more than one count but fewer than ten. The chain has TRBV7-9 and TRBJ1-4; D not resolved. Trimming cost V 5 bases and J 0 bases, with 10 bases left between them. Germline V CDR1 and CDR2: SEHNR, FQNEAQ (reference sequence). The CDR3 is made up of 15 amino acids. The CDR3 sequence: CASSPSQATNEKLFF. The CDR3 DNA sequence: TGTGCCAGCAGCCCCTCACAAGCAACTAATGAAAAACTGTTTTTT. The full variable domain, completed using reference TRBV7-9 and TRBJ1-4, is DTGVSQNPRHKITKRGQNVTFRCDPISEHNRLYWYRQTLGQGPEFLTYFQNEAQLEKSRLLSDRFSAERPKGSFSTLEIQRTEQGDSAMYLCASSPSQATNEKLFFGSGTQLSVL.

The chain links TRBV10-3 to TRBJ2-7, with D unclear. The germline gives CDR1 ENHRY, CDR2 SYGVKD. The CDR3 has 12 amino acids. Deletions cut 6 bases from V and 3 bases from J, with 9 bases between. Here the CDR3 DNA reads TGTGCCATCAGAAGTGAGAGCTACGAGCAGTACTTC. Residues: CAIRSESYEQYF.

The J gene is TRBJ1-1, the V gene TRBV9, with D perhaps TRBD1 (5 bases). Trimming took 0 bases from V and 8 from J, leaving 11 bases between them. Germline lookup yields CDR1 SGDLS and CDR2 YYNGEE. The CDR3 is 13 residues long. The CDR3 region is CASSVVSGQEAFF. DNA for the CDR3: TGTGCCAGCAGCGTAGTATCAGGGCAGGAAGCTTTCTTT.

The V gene is TRBV19, the J gene TRBJ2-7; TRBD1 aligns across 7 bases. Germline CDR1 and CDR2: LNHDA and SQIVND (reference sequence). The V segment lost 6 bases and the J segment 0 bases; nucleotides outside the gene matches: 17. The CDR3 is 18 residues long. The CDR3 reads CASSPARLGQFNSYEQYF. The CDR3 region has the DNA TGTGCCAGTAGCCCCGCGCGTCTGGGACAGTTCAACTCCTACGAGCAGTACTTC.

The J gene is TRBJ2-3, the V gene TRBV5-1; D is unclear. This CDR3 is 14 amino acids long. V gave up 4 bases and J gave up 1 base, with 10 bases separating them. Germline-derived CDR1 and CDR2 are SGHRS and YFSETQ. For the CDR3, the DNA is TGCGCCAGCAGCGGTGCAGTTGGCACAGATACGCAGTATTTT. It codes for CASSGAVGTDTQYF.

This rearrangement joins TRBV10-3 to TRBJ1-4; no clear D. V lost 3 bases, J lost 3 bases, and 8 bases lay in between. The V gene's germline CDR1 is ENHRY and CDR2 SYGVKD. The CDR3 has 14 residues. This CDR3 reads CAISDSTPNEKLFF. The DNA of the CDR3 is TGTGCCATCAGTGATAGCACCCCTAATGAAAAACTGTTTTTT.

This clone counts as medium-sized (0.01 to 0.1%). CDR3 amino acids: CASSLVFGTGGSYNEQFF. The CDR3 coding sequence is TGTGCCAGCAGCTTAGTTTTTGGGACAGGGGGCTCCTACAATGAGCAGTTCTTC. This rearrangement joins TRBV11-2 to TRBJ2-1; 11 nucleotides match TRBD1. Looked up from germline, CDR1 is SGHAT and CDR2 is FQNNGV. CDR3 length equals 18 residues. Losses at the gene ends were 1 base for V and 0 bases for J; bases not matched to a gene: 5.

The chain links TRBV4-1 to TRBJ2-1; 8 positions match TRBD2. Germline assignment: CDR1 MGHRA and CDR2 YSYEKL. Trimming at V came to 3 bases and at J to 15 bases, leaving 13 bases not matched to a gene. The CDR3 totals 14 residues. The CDR3 nucleotides read TGCGCCAGCAGCCAGACCTACGAGGGACTAGGCCCGTTCTTC. Its protein product is CASSQTYEGLGPFF.

The chain recombines TRBV15 with TRBJ1-5; D possibly corresponds to TRBD1 (6 bases). The V end was cut by 3 bases, the J end by 6 bases, with 12 bases between. The CDR3 is 14 amino acids. Germline V lookup: CDR1 LNHNV, CDR2 YYDKDF (reference sequence). CDR3 nucleotides: TGTGCCACCAGCAGCTTAACAGGGCTTCAGCCCCAGCATTTT. This sequence encodes CATSSLTGLQPQHF.

This chain uses TRBV6-1 with TRBJ1-4; tentatively, D is TRBD1 (6 bases). V was clipped by 4 bases and J by 6 bases, with 15 bases between them. The CDR3 spans 15 residues. The germline gives CDR1 MNHNS, CDR2 SASEGT. This CDR3 reads CASSGGRGSHEKLFF. The CDR3 nucleotides read TGTGCCAGCAGTGGAGGGAGGGGGAGTCATGAAAAACTGTTTTTT.

The V gene is TRBV9, the J gene TRBJ1-2; possible D gene TRBD1, 6 bases. The CDR3 has 17 amino acids. CDR1 is SGDLS and CDR2 is YYNGEE in the germline V gene. V gave up 0 bases and J gave up 2 bases, with 17 bases separating them. CDR3 sequence (DNA): TGTGCCAGCAGCGTAGGTGGACAGAGCCTCGGGAACTATGGCTACACCTTC. This sequence encodes CASSVGGQSLGNYGYTF.

The chain's CDR3 is CASSSPTVRGPGEQYF. CDR3 nucleotides: TGTGCCAGCAGCTCCCCAACGGTCAGGGGGCCTGGTGAGCAGTACTTC. This chain uses TRBV7-2 with TRBJ2-7, with 8 bases matching TRBD1. The CDR3 has 16 residues. V shed 4 bases and J 7 bases; nucleotides not matched to a gene: 15. The V gene's germline CDR1 is SGHTA and CDR2 FQGNSA.